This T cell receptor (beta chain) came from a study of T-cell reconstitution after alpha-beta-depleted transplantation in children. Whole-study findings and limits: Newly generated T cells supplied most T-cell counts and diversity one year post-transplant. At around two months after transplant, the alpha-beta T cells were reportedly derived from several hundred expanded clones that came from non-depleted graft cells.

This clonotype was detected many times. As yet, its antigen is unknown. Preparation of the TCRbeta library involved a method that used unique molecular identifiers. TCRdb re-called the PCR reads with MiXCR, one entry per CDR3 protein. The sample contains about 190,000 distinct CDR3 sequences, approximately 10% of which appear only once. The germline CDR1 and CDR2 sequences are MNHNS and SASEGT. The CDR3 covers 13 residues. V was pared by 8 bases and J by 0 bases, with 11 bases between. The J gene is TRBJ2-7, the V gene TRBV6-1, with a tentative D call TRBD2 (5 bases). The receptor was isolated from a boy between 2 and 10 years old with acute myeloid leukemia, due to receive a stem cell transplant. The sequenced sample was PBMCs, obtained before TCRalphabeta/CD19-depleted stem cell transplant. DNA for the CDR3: TGTGCCAGCTCGGGGTTCCGCTCCTACGAGCAGTACTTC. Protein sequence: CASSGFRSYEQYF.